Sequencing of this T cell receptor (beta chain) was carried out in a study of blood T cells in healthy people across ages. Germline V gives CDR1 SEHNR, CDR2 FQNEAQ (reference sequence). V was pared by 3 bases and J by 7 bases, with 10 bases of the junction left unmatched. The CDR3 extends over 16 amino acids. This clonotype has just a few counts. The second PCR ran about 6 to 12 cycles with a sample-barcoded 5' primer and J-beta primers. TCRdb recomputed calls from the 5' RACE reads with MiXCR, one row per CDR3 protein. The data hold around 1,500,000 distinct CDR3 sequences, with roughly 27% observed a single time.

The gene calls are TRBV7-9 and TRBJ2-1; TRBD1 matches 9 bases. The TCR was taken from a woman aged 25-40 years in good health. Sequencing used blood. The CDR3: CASSFQTGTGPNEQFF. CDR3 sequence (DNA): TGTGCCAGCAGCTTTCAAACCGGGACAGGGCCTAATGAGCAGTTCTTC. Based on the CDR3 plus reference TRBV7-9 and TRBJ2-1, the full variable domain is DTGVSQNPRHKITKRGQNVTFRCDPISEHNRLYWYRQTLGQGPEFLTYFQNEAQLEKSRLLSDRFSAERPKGSFSTLEIQRTEQGDSAMYLCASSFQTGTGPNEQFFGPGTRLTVL.